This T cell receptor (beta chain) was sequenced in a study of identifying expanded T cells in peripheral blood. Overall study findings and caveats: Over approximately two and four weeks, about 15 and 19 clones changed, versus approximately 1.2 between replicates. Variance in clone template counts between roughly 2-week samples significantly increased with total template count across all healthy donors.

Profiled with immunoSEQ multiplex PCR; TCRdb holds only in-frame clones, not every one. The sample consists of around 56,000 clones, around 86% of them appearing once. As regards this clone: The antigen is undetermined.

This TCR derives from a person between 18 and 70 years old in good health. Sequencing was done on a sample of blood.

Here the CDR3 DNA reads TGTGCCAGCAGCATTACAGGGGGCGGTGGAAACACCATATATTTT. It codes for CASSITGGGGNTIYF. This rearrangement joins TRBV11-3 to TRBJ1-3; 9 nucleotides match TRBD1. This CDR3 is 15 amino acids long. V was pared by 5 bases and J by 3 bases, with 5 bases of the junction left unmatched. Germline lookup yields CDR1 SGHNT and CDR2 YENEEA.